This entry concerns a single TCR beta chain. Which antigen it targets is not known. This may be a read error: a much more frequent sequence differs by one nucleotide. These reads were obtained on an Illumina MiSeq. Through fastp at Q25 and MiXCR, TCRdb rebuilt clones from the public reads, retaining in-frame beta chains. All rows with the same CDR3 protein become a single entry with the most common DNA and genes. The sample has approximately 19,000 distinct CDR3 sequences on record, approximately 21% of them singletons. The ten largest clonotypes hold 3.5% to 5% of the sample. Spanning cysteine to phenylalanine, the CDR3 consists of 16 amino acids. The entry retains the CDR3 DNA only, 48 bases that are in frame from base 1. Looking up the germline V gene yields CDR1 KGHDR and CDR2 SFDVKD. The data stem from a study of lung T cells in sarcoidosis with Löfgren's syndrome (dated 2017 in TCRdb). Concerning the study at large: Sarcoidosis was described as a granulomatous, mainly pulmonary disease marked by CD4+ T cell accumulation in bronchoalveolar lavage fluid. The repertoire analyses focused on Löfgren's syndrome patients. Broad study findings and their caveats: Analysis of alphabeta pairing showed that TRAV12-1 paired preferentially with TRBV2, and the TCRs formed by this pairing showed CDR3 homology. Sharing of TRAV12-1 and TRBV2 CDR3 motifs among multiple Lofgren's syndrome patients was reported, suggesting public CD4+ TCR repertoires. In Lofgren's syndrome patients, relative to control subjects, TRAV12-1 and TRBV2 were reported to be the most expanded V gene segments. The study only suggested recognition of a sarcoidosis-associated antigen, and the antigen remained putative and unidentified.

The chain couples TRBV24-1 to TRBJ2-7; the D region is possibly TRBD1 or TRBD2, each matching across 6 bases. The source of this sequence is a human donor with sarcoidosis (Löfgren's syndrome or another form), or a control subject (not recorded which). Material for sequencing was CD4+ T cells from PBMCs. The encoded CDR3 is CAASDSGAGSSYEQYF. The DNA sequence follows: TGTGCCGCCAGTGATTCAGGGGCGGGGAGCTCCTACGAGCAGTACTTC.